Each of the 27 T cell receptor beta chains below was sequenced from the same sample in a study of response to subunit inactivated influenza vaccine. TCRdb reprocessed the RT-PCR reads via MiXCR and lists one record per CDR3 protein. The sample lists more than 450,000 distinct CDR3 sequences, 12% occurring once. Specimen: PBMCs from blood, collected on the day of vaccination. All receptors come from a man aged 50-59 years who received an inactivated influenza vaccine.

This clonotype was seen many times. The V call is TRBV4-1, the J call TRBJ2-7, with 11 bases fitting TRBD1. Trimming at V came to 1 base and at J to 4 bases, leaving 3 bases not matched to a gene. This CDR3 has 15 amino acids. The germline gives CDR1 MGHRA, CDR2 YSYEKL. The DNA of the CDR3 is TGCGCCAGCAGCCAAGCCGGGACAGGGGGGTACGAGCAGTACTTC. Its protein product is CASSQAGTGGYEQYF.

The J gene is TRBJ2-2, the V gene TRBV27; D gene ambiguous. This CDR3 has 16 amino acids. V lost 7 bases, J lost 1 base, and 16 bases lay in between. Germline-derived CDR1 and CDR2 are MNHEY and SMNVEV (reference sequence). In DNA form, the CDR3 reads TGTGCCAGCACCCCCCTATTAGGAAAGAACACCGGGGAGCTGTTTTTT. Protein product: CASTPLLGKNTGELFF.

This clonotype turned up a few times. The rearrangement uses TRBV12-3 or TRBV12-4 and TRBJ2-4, with 7 bases lining up with TRBD2. V lost 1 base and J lost 1; bases outside the gene matches: 4. CDR3 length equals 16 residues. The CDR3 DNA follows: TGTGCCAGCAGTTTAGTAGACGGGGGGGCCAAAAACATTCAGTACTTC. It specifies CASSLVDGGAKNIQYF.

The chain joins TRBV4-3 to TRBJ1-2; a possible D gene is TRBD1 (5 bases). Germline V lookup: CDR1 LGHNA, CDR2 YSLEER. The CDR3 runs to 15 residues. Trimming pared 0 bases from V and 3 bases from J, leaving 11 bases between. The CDR3 is CASSQDSTGDYGYTF. The CDR3 DNA sequence: TGCGCCAGCAGCCAAGATTCTACAGGCGACTATGGCTACACCTTC.

This clonotype was observed a single time. This CDR3 is missing its conserved last phenylalanine or tryptophan, likely due to a read error. This chain joins TRBV6-1 and TRBJ2-3; 11 bases match TRBD2. CDR1 is MNHNS and CDR2 is SASEGT in the germline V gene. Trimming at V came to 6 bases and at J to 6 bases, leaving 8 bases not matched to a gene. CDR3 length equals 15 residues. This chain's CDR3 is CASSPTSGRMDTQYY. CDR3 DNA: TGTGCCAGCAGCCCAACTAGCGGGAGAATGGATACGCAGTATTAT.

The chain employs TRBV7-2 and TRBJ2-1; D tentatively fits TRBD1 or TRBD2 (6 bases each). V gave up 0 bases and J gave up 7 bases, with 13 bases separating them. Germline V CDR1 and CDR2: SGHTA, FQGNSA. This CDR3 spans 15 amino acids. This CDR3 reads CASSLAWGAGNEQFF. DNA for the CDR3: TGTGCCAGCAGCTTAGCTTGGGGGGCCGGGAATGAGCAGTTCTTC.

This clonotype was seen many times. The chain has TRBV4-3 and TRBJ2-7; TRBD1 is a possible D gene (6 bases). The CDR3 consists of 15 residues. Germline assignment: CDR1 LGHNA and CDR2 YSLEER. The ends were cut back, 0 bases at V and 3 bases at J, with 12 bases in the middle. The CDR3 DNA sequence: TGCGCCAGCAGCCAAGATGTAGGGGGATTCTACGAGCAGTACTTC. Translated, it gives CASSQDVGGFYEQYF.

This clonotype appeared a few times. V usage is TRBV2 and J usage is TRBJ1-4; D is ambiguous. Per the germline V gene, CDR1 is SNHLY and CDR2 is FYNNEI. Trimming left V 6 bases short and J 0 bases short, with 11 bases between. This CDR3 comprises 15 residues. CDR3 coding DNA: TGTGCCAGCAGACTCCAGGCTACAACTAATGAAAAACTGTTTTTT. Translated: CASRLQATTNEKLFF.

This clonotype was recorded many times. The V call is TRBV14, the J call TRBJ1-6, with D unresolved. V was cut by 4 bases and J by 10 bases, with 8 bases left in between. This CDR3 is 12 amino acids long. From germline, CDR1 is SGHDN and CDR2 FVKESK. DNA of the CDR3: TGTGCCAGCAGCCTTTCCTACTCACCCCTCCACTTT. Encoded protein: CASSLSYSPLHF.

The J gene is TRBJ2-1, the V gene TRBV27; TRBD1 might be the D (6 bases). V shed 4 bases and J shed 4 bases, with 14 bases lying between them. CDR3 length: 15 amino acids. Germline lookup yields CDR1 MNHEY and CDR2 SMNVEV (reference sequence). The CDR3 sequence: CASSWDQTGYNEQFF. In DNA form, the CDR3 reads TGTGCCAGCAGTTGGGATCAAACAGGGTACAATGAGCAGTTCTTC.

The chain combines TRBV5-5 with TRBJ2-5; D might be TRBD2 (5 bases). The CDR3 is made up of 17 amino acids. Trimming took off 0 bases at V and 1 base at J, with 16 bases between the two ends. From germline, CDR1 is SGHKS and CDR2 YYEKEE (reference sequence). CDR3 nucleotides: TGTGCCAGCAGCTTGGCCCCGAGAGTCGGGATCCAAGAGACCCAGTACTTC. Translating gives CASSLAPRVGIQETQYF.

V is TRBV7-9 and J is TRBJ2-3; 7 bases align to TRBD1. Germline V gives CDR1 SEHNR, CDR2 FQNEAQ (reference sequence). The CDR3 length is 14 residues. The ends lost 5 bases at V and 5 bases at J; junction bases unmatched: 7. For the CDR3, the DNA is TGTGCCAGCAGCCGTAGACAGGGACAAGATACGCAGTATTTT. Amino acid sequence: CASSRRQGQDTQYF. The whole variable domain, remainder taken from reference TRBV7-9 and TRBJ2-3, is DTGVSQNPRHKITKRGQNVTFRCDPISEHNRLYWYRQTLGQGPEFLTYFQNEAQLEKSRLLSDRFSAERPKGSFSTLEIQRTEQGDSAMYLCASSRRQGQDTQYFGPGTRLTVL.

The gene calls are TRBV24-1 and TRBJ2-2; possible D gene TRBD2, 5 bases. Germline assignment: CDR1 KGHDR and CDR2 SFDVKD. The CDR3 runs 13 residues. Trimming left V 4 bases short and J 5 bases short, with 7 bases between. The CDR3 bases are TGTGCCACCAGTGAGGAGGCGACCGGGGAGCTGTTTTTT. Translated, it gives CATSEEATGELFF.

This clonotype was counted only a few times. The chain links TRBV29-1 to TRBJ2-7, with D perhaps given as TRBD1 or TRBD2 (5 bases each). Between the trimmed V and J ends, which lost 3 bases and 3 bases, there was a span of 12 bases. The length of the CDR3 is 13 residues. CDR1 and CDR2 (germline): SQVTM, ANQGSEA. The CDR3 DNA follows: TGCAGCGTTGAGCTGGGGGATTACTACGAGCAGTACTTC. It encodes CSVELGDYYEQYF.

Many counts were recorded for this clonotype. The chain employs TRBV20-1 and TRBJ1-1; 7 bases map to TRBD1. Germline V gene sequence: CDR1 DFQATT, CDR2 SNEGSKA (reference sequence). The CDR3 contains 13 residues. V gave up 2 bases and J gave up 1 base; unmatched junction bases: 1. The CDR3 nucleotides read TGCAGTGCTAGAAGACAGGGGAACACTGAAGCTTTCTTT. It yields the protein CSARRQGNTEAFF.

A few counts support this clonotype. This chain links TRBV7-9 with TRBJ2-1; 8 bases agree with TRBD1. The CDR3 covers 17 residues. With 5 bases clipped from V and 5 bases from J, the junction kept 14 bases outside the gene matches. Germline CDR1 is SEHNR and CDR2 is FQNEAQ (reference sequence). The CDR3 region is CASSLFGQGWIDNEQFF. DNA for the CDR3: TGTGCCAGCAGCCTCTTTGGACAGGGATGGATCGACAATGAGCAGTTCTTC.

The chain recombines TRBV10-3 with TRBJ2-3; D ambiguous. The germline V gene has CDR1 ENHRY and CDR2 SYGVKD. V lost 6 bases and J 0 bases, leaving 4 bases between the germline ends. The CDR3 is 12 amino acids. CDR3 loop: CAIRASTDTQYF. The DNA of the CDR3 is TGTGCCATCAGGGCTAGCACAGATACGCAGTATTTT.

This clonotype was seen a handful of times. CDR3 region: CASSGYGRAVTGELFF. The CDR3 coding sequence is TGTGCCAGCAGCGGGTACGGGAGGGCCGTCACCGGGGAGCTGTTTTTT. The chain employs TRBV9 and TRBJ2-2; TRBD2 matches at 8 bases. CDR3 size: 16 residues. Trimming removed 3 bases from V and 4 bases from J; junction bases left unmatched: 8. CDR1 and CDR2 (germline): SGDLS, YYNGEE.

This clonotype was observed at least ten times. The chain links TRBV7-9 to TRBJ2-7, with D maybe TRBD2 (6 bases). This CDR3 is 12 amino acids long. CDR1 SEHNR and CDR2 FQNEAQ come from the germline V gene (reference sequence). The germline V and J ends were trimmed by 11 bases and 0 bases, with 11 bases remaining between them. Written as DNA, the CDR3 is TGTGCCGCGGGGCAGAGCTCCTACGAGCAGTACTTC. Amino acid sequence: CAAGQSSYEQYF.

In DNA, the CDR3 is TGTGCCAGCTCATCACAGGGCGTGCCTAAGACTGAAGCTTTCTTT. Translation gives CASSSQGVPKTEAFF. This sequence joins TRBV18 and TRBJ1-1; tentative D call: TRBD1 (6 bases). Germline CDR1 is KGHSH and CDR2 is LQKENI. Trimming left V 5 bases short and J 5 bases short, with 18 bases between. The CDR3 is 15 amino acids.

The chain is built from TRBV11-2 and TRBJ2-1; 8 nucleotides line up with TRBD2. The CDR3 is 16 amino acids. Germline V CDR1 and CDR2: SGHAT, FQNNGV. V lost 0 bases and J lost 4; bases outside the gene matches: 5. The CDR3 bases are TGTGCCAGCAGCTTAGAGCCGGGACTAGTGTACAATGAGCAGTTCTTC. As protein: CASSLEPGLVYNEQFF.

The V call is TRBV11-2, the J call TRBJ1-1; D remains unclear. The CDR3 contains 18 residues. Germline-derived CDR1 and CDR2 are SGHAT and FQNNGV. The ends were cut back, 5 bases at V and 1 base at J, with 23 bases in the middle. The CDR3 is CASSPPFRVGIGNTEAFF. In DNA form, the CDR3 reads TGTGCCAGCAGCCCACCATTTCGCGTCGGGATTGGGAACACTGAAGCTTTCTTT.

This clonotype showed up many times. The CDR3 region has the DNA TGCGCCAGCAGCCAAGATCAATCCGTGCCCTATGGCTACACCTTC. Translated, it gives CASSQDQSVPYGYTF. This chain links TRBV4-1 with TRBJ1-2, with no clear D. This CDR3 has 15 amino acids. Germline V lookup: CDR1 MGHRA, CDR2 YSYEKL. V gave up 0 bases and J gave up 4 bases, with 12 bases separating them.

This clonotype has just a few counts. CDR3 nucleotide sequence: TGTGCCACCAGTGACGGACAGGGAAAGGGGTACAATGAGCAGTTCTTC. This gives the protein CATSDGQGKGYNEQFF. V gene TRBV24-1 combines with J gene TRBJ2-1; 8 nucleotides line up with TRBD1. Germline CDR1 KGHDR, CDR2 SFDVKD. V lost 4 bases, J lost 4 bases, and 8 bases stayed unmatched. The CDR3 is 16 residues long.

This clonotype turned up a few times. The V and J genes are TRBV12-3 or TRBV12-4 and TRBJ2-3; D perhaps matches TRBD2 (6 bases). V was trimmed by 6 bases and J by 2 bases, leaving 12 bases between them. The CDR3 loop spans 14 amino acids. Here the CDR3 reads CASSRLVPTDTQYF. The CDR3 nucleotides read TGTGCCAGCAGCAGACTAGTACCCACAGATACGCAGTATTTT.

A remark on this clonotype: The junction shows a germline mismatch at one end, possibly a read error. The rearrangement links TRBV3-1 to TRBJ1-1; D uncertain. Germline lookup yields CDR1 LGHDT and CDR2 YNNKEL (reference sequence). There are 12 residues in the CDR3. The CDR3 sequence: CASSPAEGGVAF. The CDR3 region has the DNA TGTGCCAGCAGCCCCGCAGAGGGAGGAGTTGCCTTT.

V and J are TRBV24-1 and TRBJ2-3; D unresolved. Germline loops: CDR1 KGHDR, CDR2 SFDVKD. V lost 3 bases to trimming and J lost 4 bases, with 4 bases between them. CDR3 length: 12 residues. CDR3 sequence (DNA): TGTGCCACCAGTGATGGGCCAGATACGCAGTATTTT. Translation: CATSDGPDTQYF.